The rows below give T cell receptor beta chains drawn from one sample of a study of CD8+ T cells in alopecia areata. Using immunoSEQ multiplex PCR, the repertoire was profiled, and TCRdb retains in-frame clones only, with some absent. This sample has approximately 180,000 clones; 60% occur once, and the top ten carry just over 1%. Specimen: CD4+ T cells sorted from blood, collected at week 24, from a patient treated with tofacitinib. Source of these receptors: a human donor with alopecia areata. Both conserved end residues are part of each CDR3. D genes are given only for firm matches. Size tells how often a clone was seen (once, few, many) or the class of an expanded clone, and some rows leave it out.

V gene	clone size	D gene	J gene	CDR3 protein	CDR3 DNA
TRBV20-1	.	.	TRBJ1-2	CSASEGNGYTF	TGCAGTGCTAGTGAAGGGAATGGCTACACCTTC
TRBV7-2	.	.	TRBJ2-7	CASKGLPGGEQYF	TGTGCCAGTAAGGGTCTCCCGGGCGGCGAGCAGTACTTC
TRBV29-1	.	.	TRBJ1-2	CSVGRSANYGYTF	TGCAGCGTTGGACGGTCAGCTAACTATGGCTACACCTTC
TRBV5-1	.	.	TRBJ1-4	CASSQGLTQANEKLFF	TGCGCCAGCAGCCAGGGACTGACACAGGCTAATGAAAAACTGTTTTTT
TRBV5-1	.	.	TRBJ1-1	CASSSGVARLPEAFF	TGCGCCAGCAGCTCCGGTGTGGCCCGACTCCCTGAAGCTTTCTTT
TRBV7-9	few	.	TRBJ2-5	CASSFAAQETQYF	TGTGCCAGCAGCTTTGCAGCCCAAGAGACCCAGTACTTC
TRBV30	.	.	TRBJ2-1	CAWSLRNEQFF	TGTGCCTGGAGTCTGCGGAATGAGCAGTTCTTC
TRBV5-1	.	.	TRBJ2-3	CASTLAAPGTDTQYF	TGCGCCAGCACGTTGGCGGCGCCAGGCACAGATACGCAGTATTTT
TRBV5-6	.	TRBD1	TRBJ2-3	CASSLGPPGQSTDTQYF	TGTGCCAGCAGCTTGGGACCCCCGGGACAGTCCACAGATACGCAGTATTTT
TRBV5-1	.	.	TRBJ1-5	CASSSGVLGDNQPQHF	TGCGCCAGCAGCTCGGGGGTCCTGGGTGACAATCAGCCCCAGCATTTT
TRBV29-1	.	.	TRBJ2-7	CSVREAGIVSGEQYF	TGCAGCGTTCGAGAGGCAGGGATAGTGTCGGGCGAGCAGTACTTC
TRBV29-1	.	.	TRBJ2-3	CSVEVRGTDTQYF	TGCAGCGTTGAAGTAAGGGGGACAGATACGCAGTATTTT
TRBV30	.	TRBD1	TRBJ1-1	CAWSVLQGAVSEAFF	TGTGCCTGGAGTGTATTACAGGGGGCAGTCTCTGAAGCTTTCTTT
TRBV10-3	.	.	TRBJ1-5	CAISESFNQPQHF	TGTGCCATCAGTGAGTCTTTCAATCAGCCCCAGCATTTT
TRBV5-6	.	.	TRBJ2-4	CASGGIAKNIQYF	TGTGCCAGCGGGGGTATAGCCAAAAACATTCAGTACTTC
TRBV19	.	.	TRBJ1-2	CASNKGNYGYTF	TGTGCCAGTAATAAGGGTAACTATGGCTACACCTTC
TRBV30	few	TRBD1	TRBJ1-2	CAWIRTGGANYGYTF	TGTGCCTGGATAAGAACAGGGGGAGCTAACTATGGCTACACCTTC
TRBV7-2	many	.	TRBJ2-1	CASSLDQGINEQFF	TGTGCCAGCAGCTTAGACCAGGGAATCAATGAGCAGTTCTTC
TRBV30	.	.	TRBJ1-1	CAWTPGLGEAFF	TGTGCCTGGACTCCTGGCCTGGGGGAAGCTTTCTTT
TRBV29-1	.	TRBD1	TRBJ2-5	CSARDRGIGETQYF	TGCAGCGCCCGGGACAGGGGTATTGGGGAGACCCAGTACTTC
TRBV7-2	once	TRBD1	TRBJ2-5	CASSWDRGEGETQYF	TGTGCCAGCAGTTGGGACAGGGGTGAGGGAGAGACCCAGTACTTC
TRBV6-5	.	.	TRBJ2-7	CASSYSGTQPYEQYF	TGTGCCAGCAGTTACTCCGGTACCCAACCCTACGAGCAGTACTTC
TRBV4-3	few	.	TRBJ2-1	CASSQEGLTGSEQFF	TGCGCCAGCAGCCAAGAGGGCCTCACGGGAAGTGAGCAGTTCTTC
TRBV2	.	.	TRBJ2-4	CASRSRDKNIQYF	TGTGCCAGCAGGAGTAGGGACAAAAACATTCAGTACTTC
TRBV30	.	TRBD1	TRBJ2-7	CALDPGQGHEQYF	TGTGCCCTTGACCCGGGACAGGGCCACGAGCAGTACTTC
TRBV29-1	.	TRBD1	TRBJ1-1	CSVDRGNTEAFF	TGCAGCGTGGACAGGGGCAATACTGAAGCTTTCTTT
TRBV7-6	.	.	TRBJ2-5	CASSHHRSSPYF	TGTGCCAGCAGCCATCACAGGTCCAGCCCATACTTC
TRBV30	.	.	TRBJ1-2	CAWTSRTRDGYTF	TGTGCCTGGACCAGCAGGACAAGGGATGGCTACACCTTC
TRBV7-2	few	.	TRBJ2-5	CASSLVKETQYF	TGTGCCAGCAGCTTAGTAAAAGAGACCCAGTACTTC
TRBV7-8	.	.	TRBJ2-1	CASSTSRDQNNEQFF	TGTGCCAGCAGCACCTCCCGGGACCAAAACAATGAGCAGTTCTTC
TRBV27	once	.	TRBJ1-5	CASSLARNQPQHF	TGTGCCAGCAGTTTAGCCAGGAATCAGCCCCAGCATTTT
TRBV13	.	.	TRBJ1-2	CASSSTPTGYGYTF	TGTGCCAGCAGCTCCACCCCCACAGGGTATGGCTACACCTTC
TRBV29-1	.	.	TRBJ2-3	CSVEIPTTDTQYF	TGCAGCGTTGAGATCCCCACCACAGATACGCAGTATTTT
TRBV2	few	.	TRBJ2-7	CASRPDPSSYEQYF	TGTGCCAGCAGGCCGGATCCCAGCTCCTACGAGCAGTACTTC
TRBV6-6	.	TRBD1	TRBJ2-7	CASSFGTGLGFEQYF	TGTGCCAGCAGTTTTGGGACAGGTCTTGGTTTCGAGCAGTACTTC
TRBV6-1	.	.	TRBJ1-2	CASSGPGQGISGYTF	TGTGCCAGCAGTGGGCCGGGACAAGGGATCTCTGGCTACACCTTC
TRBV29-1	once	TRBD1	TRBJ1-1	CSVARGNQAEAFF	TGCAGCGTTGCCAGGGGGAATCAAGCTGAAGCTTTCTTT
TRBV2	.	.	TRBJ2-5	CASLGTLEAETQYF	TGTGCCAGCCTCGGGACTCTAGAGGCCGAGACCCAGTACTTC
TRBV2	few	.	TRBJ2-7	CASSETDTQYF	TGTGCCAGCAGTGAAACGGATACGCAGTACTTC
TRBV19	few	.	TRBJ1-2	CASSTRGSYTF	TGTGCCAGTAGTACCCGCGGTAGCTACACCTTC